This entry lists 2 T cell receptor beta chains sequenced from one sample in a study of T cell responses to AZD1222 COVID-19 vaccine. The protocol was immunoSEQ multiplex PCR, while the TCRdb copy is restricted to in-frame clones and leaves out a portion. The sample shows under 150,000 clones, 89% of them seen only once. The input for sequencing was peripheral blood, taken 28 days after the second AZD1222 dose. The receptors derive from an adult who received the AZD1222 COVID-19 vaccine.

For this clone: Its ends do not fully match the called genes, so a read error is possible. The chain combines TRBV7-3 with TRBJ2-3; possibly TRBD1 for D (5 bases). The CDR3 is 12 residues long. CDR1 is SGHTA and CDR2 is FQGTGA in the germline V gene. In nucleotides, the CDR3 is TGTGCCAGCAGCTTAGATCAGGGCAGCACCCATTTT. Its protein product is CASSLDQGSTHF. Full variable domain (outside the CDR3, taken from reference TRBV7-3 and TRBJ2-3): GAGVSQTPSNKVTEKGKYVELRCDPISGHTALYWYRQSLGQGPEFLIYFQGTGAADDSGLPNDRFFAVRPEGSVSTLKIQRTERGDSAVYLCASSLDQGSTHFGPGTRLTVL.

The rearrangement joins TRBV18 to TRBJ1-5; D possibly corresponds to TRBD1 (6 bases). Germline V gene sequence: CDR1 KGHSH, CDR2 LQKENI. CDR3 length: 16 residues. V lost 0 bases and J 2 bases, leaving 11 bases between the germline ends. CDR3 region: CASSPPSGGGNQPQHF. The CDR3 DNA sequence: TGTGCCAGCTCACCACCGAGTGGGGGCGGCAATCAGCCCCAGCATTTT.